The rows below give T cell receptor beta chains drawn from one sample of a study of cytomegalovirus exposure and HLA in healthy donors. The method was immunoSEQ multiplex PCR; TCRdb's version includes in-frame clones alone and lacks a portion of them. This sample has roughly 120,000 clones; roughly three fifths occur once, and the top ten carry more than 8%. Specimen: PBMCs. The receptors shown here come from a woman in her 40s in good health and CMV-seropositive. CDR3s include the opening cysteine and the closing phenylalanine or tryptophan. Each record gives: J gene, V gene, CDR3 protein.

TRBJ2-7,TRBV6-5,CASGTFQGAREQYF
TRBJ1-5,TRBV6-5,CASSYSSSPNQPQHF
NA,TRBV27,CASSSALAPYEQYF
TRBJ2-7,TRBV28,CASSLNRGWLGEQYF
TRBJ2-4,TRBV11-2,CASSLFDIQYF
TRBJ1-1,TRBV6-1,CAGRKGLENTEAFF
TRBJ2-7,TRBV25-1,CASSDLGQGLYEQYF
TRBJ1-4,TRBV6-1,CASSEAGTDNEKLFF
TRBJ2-1,TRBV4-3,CASSPRIAGNEQFF
TRBJ1-1,TRBV5-6,CASSSDRVDRGVEAFF
TRBJ2-7,TRBV5-1,CASSLDRGSYEQYF
TRBJ2-1,TRBV25-1,CASSELGGSYYEQFF
TRBJ2-2,TRBV5-4,CASSSGTSGTTGELFF
TRBJ1-2,TRBV18,CASSPGTGQGYGYTF
TRBJ2-1,TRBV7-3,CASSLMPGLAGGRTHNEQFF
TRBJ1-2,TRBV15,CATSRDVGPQSYGYTF
TRBJ2-1,TRBV7-9,CASSSFSARHNEQFF
TRBJ2-5,TRBV25-1,CASSEWGSGSDQYF
TRBJ1-2,TRBV4-3,CASSQDFGDLDYGYTF
TRBJ2-1,TRBV5-1,CASSLGTSGWNEQFF
TRBJ2-5,TRBV18,CASSPGGDGEYKSQETQYF
TRBJ2-1,TRBV7-9,CSSSLEVGQRSSYNEQFF
TRBJ1-1,TRBV19,CASRRRRADTEAFF
TRBJ1-4,TRBV25-1,CASSEGPGGNEKLFF
TRBJ2-3,TRBV4-3,CASSQDRGLAGRADTQYF
TRBJ1-1,TRBV29-1,CSFTGGTEAFF
TRBJ2-1,TRBV9,CASSHSQRNYNEQFF
TRBJ1-2,TRBV5-6,CASSFGSYGYTF
TRBJ1-1,TRBV5-1,CASSILRGFTEAFF
TRBJ2-7,TRBV10-3,CATQGDRATYEQYF
TRBJ1-3,TRBV7-2,CASSLRGTGNTIYF
TRBJ1-2,TRBV10-3,CAISIALSGGYTF
TRBJ2-1,TRBV6-6,CASSPVGGEADNEQFF
TRBJ2-2,TRBV7-7,CASSPALLDISSGTNTGELFF
TRBJ2-5,TRBV27,CASRRATGWSETQYF
NA,TRBV6-5,CASSPGTDYEQYF
TRBJ2-7,TRBV10-3,CAISGAGTESYEQYF
TRBJ2-2,TRBV28,CASSLLGQGNGELFF
TRBJ2-7,TRBV27,CASSSMLRGHEQYF
TRBJ2-4,TRBV2,CASLMKNIQYF
TRBJ2-7,TRBV28,CASSISSAGSYEQYF
TRBJ2-3,TRBV7-2,CASSLAGATDTQYF
TRBJ2-2,TRBV5-4,CASSLGGNTGELFF
TRBJ1-2,TRBV19,CASTSRSDPNYGYTF
TRBJ2-7,TRBV5-6,CASSLPGLAGQPYEQYF
TRBJ2-3,TRBV9,CASGRDTSTDTQYF
TRBJ2-7,TRBV15,CATSRDQGIPYEQYF
TRBJ2-7,TRBV5-4,CASSDSKREILYEQYF
TRBJ2-3,TRBV7-9,CASSPRGVAGGLGQYF
TRBJ1-1,TRBV29-1,CSVEDKIGPTNTEAFF
TRBJ2-3,TRBV6-4,CASSDSISAGDTQYF
TRBJ1-5,TRBV2,CASRHDRSNQPQHF
TRBJ2-2,TRBV2,CASINSGGNTGELFF
TRBJ1-3,TRBV10-3,CAIRAQEANTIYF
TRBJ2-7,TRBV12-5,CASGPGTTDYEQYF
TRBJ1-1,TRBV19,CASRPGEATEAFF
TRBJ2-3,TRBV29-1,CSVLGTSGTTDTQYF